This is a list of T cell receptor beta chains from one sample in a study of blood T cells in healthy people across ages. TCRdb re-analysed the 5' RACE reads in MiXCR, keeping a single row per CDR3 protein. There are 800,000 to 950,000 distinct CDR3 sequences in the sample; 30% to 45% occur only once, and 13% lies in the top ten. The sequencing sample was made of blood. The receptors come from a man between 18 and 29 years old in good health. Each CDR3 is given with its conserved first and last residue. Fields, in order: CDR3 length, clone size, D gene, J gene, V gene, CDR3 protein, CDR3 DNA. A D gene is named only where the DNA matches it firmly. Size values are once, few and many counts, or a class for expanded clones, and some rows have none.

CDR3 length: 15
clone size: many
D gene: .
J gene: TRBJ2-1
V gene: TRBV9
CDR3 protein: CASSVAPGTYNEQFF
CDR3 DNA: TGTGCCAGCAGCGTAGCGCCCGGGACCTACAATGAGCAGTTCTTC

CDR3 length: 13
clone size: .
D gene: .
J gene: TRBJ2-7
V gene: TRBV30
CDR3 protein: CAWSVRLNYEQYF
CDR3 DNA: TGTGCCTGGAGTGTACGCCTAAACTACGAGCAGTACTTC

CDR3 length: 16
clone size: .
D gene: .
J gene: TRBJ2-7
V gene: TRBV12-3/TRBV12-4
CDR3 protein: CASRPSTGSSYNEQYF
CDR3 DNA: TGTGCCAGCAGGCCCTCAACAGGGAGCTCCTACAATGAGCAGTACTTC

CDR3 length: 15
clone size: few
D gene: .
J gene: TRBJ1-5
V gene: TRBV6-2/TRBV6-3
CDR3 protein: CASSYPAGEGQPQHF
CDR3 DNA: TGTGCCAGCAGTTACCCGGCAGGGGAGGGTCAGCCCCAGCATTTT

CDR3 length: 13
clone size: .
D gene: .
J gene: TRBJ2-1
V gene: TRBV20-1
CDR3 protein: CSAREGGLREQFF
CDR3 DNA: TGCAGTGCTAGAGAGGGGGGACTGCGAGAGCAGTTCTTC

CDR3 length: 13
clone size: .
D gene: .
J gene: TRBJ2-3
V gene: TRBV6-1
CDR3 protein: CASSEMVVDTQYF
CDR3 DNA: TGTGCCAGCAGTGAAATGGTAGTAGATACGCAGTATTTT

CDR3 length: 15
clone size: few
D gene: .
J gene: TRBJ2-7
V gene: TRBV20-1
CDR3 protein: CSARDQRSTTYEQYF
CDR3 DNA: TGCAGTGCTAGAGATCAGAGGAGCACCACCTACGAGCAGTACTTC

CDR3 length: 15
clone size: few
D gene: .
J gene: TRBJ1-1
V gene: TRBV5-1
CDR3 protein: CASKPTGGMNTEAFF
CDR3 DNA: TGCGCCAGCAAACCCACGGGCGGCATGAACACTGAAGCTTTCTTT

CDR3 length: 14
clone size: few
D gene: .
J gene: TRBJ2-7
V gene: TRBV9
CDR3 protein: CASSPSGRVYEQYF
CDR3 DNA: TGTGCCAGCAGCCCATCCGGAAGAGTCTACGAGCAGTACTTC

CDR3 length: 12
clone size: .
D gene: .
J gene: TRBJ1-5
V gene: TRBV25-1
CDR3 protein: CASGQGNQPQHF
CDR3 DNA: TGTGCCAGCGGCCAGGGAAATCAGCCCCAGCATTTT

CDR3 length: 15
clone size: .
D gene: .
J gene: TRBJ1-2
V gene: TRBV5-1
CDR3 protein: CASRPEPGTIDGYTF
CDR3 DNA: TGCGCCAGCAGGCCTGAGCCCGGGACCATAGATGGCTACACCTTC

CDR3 length: 16
clone size: few
D gene: .
J gene: TRBJ2-1
V gene: TRBV6-5
CDR3 protein: CASSYGIGGGYNEQFF
CDR3 DNA: TGTGCCAGCAGTTACGGGATTGGAGGGGGGTACAATGAGCAGTTCTTC

CDR3 length: 12
clone size: many
D gene: .
J gene: TRBJ1-5
V gene: TRBV12-3/TRBV12-4
CDR3 protein: CASTNSNQPQHF
CDR3 DNA: TGTGCCAGCACCAATAGCAATCAGCCCCAGCATTTT

CDR3 length: 14
clone size: .
D gene: .
J gene: TRBJ2-1
V gene: TRBV12-3/TRBV12-4
CDR3 protein: CASSVGERQETQFF
CDR3 DNA: TGTGCCAGCAGTGTAGGGGAAAGGCAAGAGACCCAGTTCTTC

CDR3 length: 12
clone size: .
D gene: .
J gene: TRBJ2-5
V gene: TRBV6-5
CDR3 protein: CASISEKDEQYF
CDR3 DNA: TGTGCCAGCATTTCGGAGAAGGATGAGCAGTACTTC

CDR3 length: 13
clone size: .
D gene: .
J gene: TRBJ1-4
V gene: TRBV7-2
CDR3 protein: CASSPTPWEKLFF
CDR3 DNA: TGTGCCAGCAGCCCTACCCCGTGGGAAAAACTGTTTTTT

CDR3 length: 16
clone size: .
D gene: .
J gene: TRBJ1-1
V gene: TRBV27
CDR3 protein: CASRTWGADMNTEALF
CDR3 DNA: TGTGCCAGCAGGACATGGGGGGCGGATATGAACACTGAAGCTCTCTTT

CDR3 length: 16
clone size: .
D gene: TRBD2
J gene: TRBJ2-1
V gene: TRBV12-3/TRBV12-4
CDR3 protein: CASRPRGLAGVNEQFF
CDR3 DNA: TGTGCCAGCAGACCACGGGGACTAGCGGGAGTTAATGAGCAGTTCTTC

CDR3 length: 18
clone size: once
D gene: .
J gene: TRBJ2-7
V gene: TRBV7-9
CDR3 protein: CASSFQTGSRELPHEQYF
CDR3 DNA: TGTGCCAGCAGCTTCCAAACCGGGTCCCGAGAACTTCCCCACGAGCAGTACTTC

CDR3 length: 14
clone size: once
D gene: TRBD1
J gene: TRBJ2-5
V gene: TRBV2
CDR3 protein: CASMVGQGRDEQYF
CDR3 DNA: TGTGCCAGCATGGTGGGACAGGGTAGGGATGAGCAGTACTTC

CDR3 length: 17
clone size: .
D gene: .
J gene: TRBJ2-3
V gene: TRBV9
CDR3 protein: CASSARVPWISTDTQYF
CDR3 DNA: TGTGCCAGCAGCGCCCGCGTCCCATGGATTAGCACAGATACGCAGTATTTT

CDR3 length: 18
clone size: .
D gene: .
J gene: TRBJ2-3
V gene: TRBV6-1
CDR3 protein: CASSEAGVNRILTDAQYF
CDR3 DNA: TGTGCCAGCAGTGAAGCAGGGGTCAATAGAATCCTCACAGATGCGCAGTATTTT

CDR3 length: 16
clone size: .
D gene: .
J gene: TRBJ2-3
V gene: TRBV5-1
CDR3 protein: CASSLLAGESTDTQYF
CDR3 DNA: TGCGCCAGCAGCTTGCTCGCCGGGGAAAGCACAGATACGCAGTATTTT

CDR3 length: 14
clone size: few
D gene: TRBD2
J gene: TRBJ2-3
V gene: TRBV3-1
CDR3 protein: CASSQGTSGWTQYF
CDR3 DNA: TGTGCCAGCAGCCAAGGAACTAGCGGATGGACGCAGTATTTT

CDR3 length: 15
clone size: .
D gene: .
J gene: TRBJ2-7
V gene: TRBV6-1
CDR3 protein: CVSIGGVVAYNEQYF
CDR3 DNA: TGTGTCAGCATTGGTGGGGTAGTTGCCTACAATGAGCAGTACTTC

CDR3 length: 16
clone size: .
D gene: .
J gene: TRBJ2-3
V gene: TRBV4-3
CDR3 protein: CASSQDRGLFTDTQYF
CDR3 DNA: TGCGCCAGCAGCCAAGACCGGGGCCTTTTCACAGATACGCAGTATTTT

CDR3 length: 15
clone size: .
D gene: .
J gene: TRBJ2-3
V gene: TRBV9
CDR3 protein: CASSPDGLSTETQYF
CDR3 DNA: TGTGCCAGCAGCCCGGATGGACTCAGCACAGAGACGCAGTATTTT

CDR3 length: 14
clone size: few
D gene: .
J gene: TRBJ2-3
V gene: TRBV13
CDR3 protein: CASSPNGREDTQYF
CDR3 DNA: TGTGCCAGCAGCCCTAATGGACGGGAAGATACGCAGTATTTT

CDR3 length: 15
clone size: .
D gene: TRBD1
J gene: TRBJ2-7
V gene: TRBV28
CDR3 protein: CASSRTGATTYEQYF
CDR3 DNA: TGTGCCAGCAGCCGAACAGGGGCTACGACCTACGAGCAGTACTTC

CDR3 length: 13
clone size: few
D gene: TRBD1
J gene: TRBJ1-2
V gene: TRBV29-1
CDR3 protein: CSVESDRAYGYTF
CDR3 DNA: TGCAGCGTGGAATCGGACAGGGCGTACGGCTACACCTTC

CDR3 length: 16
clone size: few
D gene: .
J gene: TRBJ2-2
V gene: TRBV10-3
CDR3 protein: CAISPGQSTNTGELFF
CDR3 DNA: TGTGCCATCAGCCCCGGACAGTCCACGAACACCGGGGAGCTGTTTTTT

CDR3 length: 14
clone size: .
D gene: .
J gene: TRBJ2-3
V gene: TRBV20-1
CDR3 protein: CSARSPGGPDTQYF
CDR3 DNA: TGCAGTGCTAGGTCGCCGGGCGGGCCAGATACGCAGTATTTT

CDR3 length: 18
clone size: .
D gene: .
J gene: TRBJ1-2
V gene: TRBV4-1
CDR3 protein: CASSQGSVVPAGSYGYTF
CDR3 DNA: TGCGCCAGCAGCCAAGGGTCAGTAGTTCCAGCAGGGAGCTATGGCTACACCTTC

CDR3 length: 14
clone size: many
D gene: .
J gene: TRBJ2-1
V gene: TRBV11-1
CDR3 protein: CASSLAGGPYEQFF
CDR3 DNA: TGTGCCAGCAGCTTAGCGGGGGGGCCATATGAGCAGTTCTTC

CDR3 length: 14
clone size: few
D gene: .
J gene: TRBJ1-1
V gene: TRBV20-1
CDR3 protein: CSAQRGEGSTEAFF
CDR3 DNA: TGCAGTGCTCAAAGAGGGGAGGGGAGCACTGAAGCTTTCTTT

CDR3 length: 16
clone size: .
D gene: .
J gene: TRBJ1-5
V gene: TRBV7-2
CDR3 protein: CASRTLTGDSSRPQHF
CDR3 DNA: TGTGCCAGCAGGACATTGACGGGGGATAGCAGTCGGCCCCAGCATTTT

CDR3 length: 12
clone size: .
D gene: .
J gene: TRBJ2-5
V gene: TRBV20-1
CDR3 protein: CSGRFTRDEQYF
CDR3 DNA: TGCAGTGGCAGGTTTACCCGCGATGAGCAGTACTTC

CDR3 length: 13
clone size: many
D gene: .
J gene: TRBJ2-5
V gene: TRBV12-3/TRBV12-4
CDR3 protein: CASSARPRGAQYF
CDR3 DNA: TGTGCCAGCAGTGCAAGACCTAGAGGGGCCCAGTACTTC

CDR3 length: 15
clone size: .
D gene: .
J gene: TRBJ2-3
V gene: TRBV29-1
CDR3 protein: CSAAQTGTSTDTQYF
CDR3 DNA: TGCAGCGCCGCACAGACAGGTACTAGCACAGATACGCAGTATTTT

CDR3 length: 14
clone size: few
D gene: .
J gene: TRBJ2-7
V gene: TRBV5-1
CDR3 protein: CASSLTRPTYEQYF
CDR3 DNA: TGCGCCAGCAGCTTAACCCGGCCCACCTACGAGCAGTACTTC

CDR3 length: 14
clone size: few
D gene: TRBD1
J gene: TRBJ1-2
V gene: TRBV6-6
CDR3 protein: CASSYEGATGGYTF
CDR3 DNA: TGTGCCAGCAGTTATGAGGGGGCAACAGGTGGCTACACCTTC

CDR3 length: 13
clone size: .
D gene: .
J gene: TRBJ2-1
V gene: TRBV30
CDR3 protein: CAWSVKGYREQFF
CDR3 DNA: TGTGCCTGGAGTGTAAAAGGGTATCGTGAGCAGTTCTTC

CDR3 length: 14
clone size: .
D gene: TRBD2
J gene: TRBJ2-1
V gene: TRBV29-1
CDR3 protein: CSAGGVLTYNEQFF
CDR3 DNA: TGCAGCGCGGGAGGGGTTTTGACCTACAATGAGCAGTTCTTC

CDR3 length: 15
clone size: .
D gene: TRBD2
J gene: TRBJ2-1
V gene: TRBV9
CDR3 protein: CASSVSAGAYNEQFF
CDR3 DNA: TGTGCCAGCAGCGTATCAGCGGGGGCGTACAATGAGCAGTTCTTC

CDR3 length: 15
clone size: few
D gene: .
J gene: TRBJ1-2
V gene: TRBV6-5
CDR3 protein: CASSYSSDSHYGYTF
CDR3 DNA: TGTGCCAGCAGTTACTCGTCGGACAGTCACTATGGCTACACCTTC

CDR3 length: 15
clone size: many
D gene: .
J gene: TRBJ2-3
V gene: TRBV7-2
CDR3 protein: CASSLDGGEVDTQYF
CDR3 DNA: TGTGCCAGCAGCTTAGATGGAGGGGAGGTAGATACGCAGTATTTT

CDR3 length: 15
clone size: .
D gene: .
J gene: TRBJ1-4
V gene: TRBV20-1
CDR3 protein: CSARDDGHVNEKLFF
CDR3 DNA: TGCAGTGCTAGAGATGATGGACACGTTAATGAAAAACTGTTTTTT

CDR3 length: 13
clone size: few
D gene: .
J gene: TRBJ1-2
V gene: TRBV6-5
CDR3 protein: CASSYSRDYGYTF
CDR3 DNA: TGTGCCAGCAGTTACAGCAGGGACTATGGCTACACCTTC

CDR3 length: 14
clone size: .
D gene: .
J gene: TRBJ2-5
V gene: TRBV6-2/TRBV6-3
CDR3 protein: CASSYWGTQETQYF
CDR3 DNA: TGTGCCAGCAGTTATTGGGGGACCCAAGAGACCCAGTACTTC

CDR3 length: 16
clone size: few
D gene: .
J gene: TRBJ2-1
V gene: TRBV6-5
CDR3 protein: CASSRTDKGYYNEQFF
CDR3 DNA: TGTGCCAGCAGTCGGACCGACAAGGGCTACTACAATGAGCAGTTCTTC

CDR3 length: 16
clone size: .
D gene: .
J gene: TRBJ1-6
V gene: TRBV10-3
CDR3 protein: CAISEREASYNSPLHF
CDR3 DNA: TGTGCCATCAGTGAACGGGAAGCGTCCTATAATTCACCCCTCCACTTT

CDR3 length: 17
clone size: many
D gene: TRBD1
J gene: TRBJ2-6
V gene: TRBV7-9
CDR3 protein: CASSLRDSYSGANVLTF
CDR3 DNA: TGTGCCAGCAGCTTGAGGGACAGCTACTCTGGGGCCAACGTCCTGACTTTC